This record covers a single T cell receptor (beta chain). Its antigen is as yet unknown. This CDR3 has 14 amino acids. Trimming pared 4 bases from V and 8 bases from J, leaving 15 bases between. Germline lookup yields CDR1 LGHNA and CDR2 YSLEER. The data originate from a study of T-cell reconstitution after alpha-beta-depleted transplantation in children. Study-level results: Several hundred expanded graft clones reportedly gave rise to the alpha-beta T cells present about two months after transplant. Counts and diversity of T cells one year after transplant came mostly from newly produced T cells.

A library of TCRbeta sequences, prepared with unique molecular identifiers, was generated. In TCRdb, the PCR reads were re-called with MiXCR into one record per CDR3 protein. Among about 600,000 distinct CDR3 sequences listed, approximately 13% were seen once. The sequence derives from a male patient younger than 18 who had a stem cell transplant for acute myeloid leukemia, so the T cells may come from the graft donor. This chain connects TRBV4-3 to TRBJ2-1; tentative D call: TRBD2 (7 bases). Specimen: PBMCs, mostly from graft donor cells, collected 360 days after TCRalphabeta/CD19-depleted stem cell transplant. The CDR3 region is CASSLEGGYDEQFF. DNA for the CDR3: TGCGCCAGCAGCCTTGAGGGGGGGTACGATGAGCAGTTCTTC.